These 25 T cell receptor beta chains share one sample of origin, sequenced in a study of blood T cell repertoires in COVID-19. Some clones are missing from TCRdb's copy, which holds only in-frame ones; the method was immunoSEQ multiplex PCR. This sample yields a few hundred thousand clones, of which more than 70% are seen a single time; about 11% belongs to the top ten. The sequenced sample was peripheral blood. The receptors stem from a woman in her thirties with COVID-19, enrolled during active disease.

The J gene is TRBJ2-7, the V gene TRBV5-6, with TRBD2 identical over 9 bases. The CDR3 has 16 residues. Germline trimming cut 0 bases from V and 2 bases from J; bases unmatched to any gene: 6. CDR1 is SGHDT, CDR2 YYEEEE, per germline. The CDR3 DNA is TGTGCCAGCAGCTTGGTAGTGACTAGCGGTACCTACGAGCAGTACTTC. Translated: CASSLVVTSGTYEQYF.

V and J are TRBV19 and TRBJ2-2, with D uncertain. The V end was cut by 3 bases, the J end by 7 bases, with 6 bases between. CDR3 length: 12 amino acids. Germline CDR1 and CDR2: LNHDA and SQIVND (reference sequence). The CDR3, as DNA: TGTGCCAGTAGTATTAACGGCGGGGAGCTGTTTTTT. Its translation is CASSINGGELFF.

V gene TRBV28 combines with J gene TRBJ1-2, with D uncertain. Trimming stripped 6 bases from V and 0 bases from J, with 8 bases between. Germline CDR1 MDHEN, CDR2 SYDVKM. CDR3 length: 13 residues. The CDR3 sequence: CASSLFTNYGYTF. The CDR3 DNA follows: TGTGCCAGCAGCCTCTTTACTAACTATGGCTACACCTTC.

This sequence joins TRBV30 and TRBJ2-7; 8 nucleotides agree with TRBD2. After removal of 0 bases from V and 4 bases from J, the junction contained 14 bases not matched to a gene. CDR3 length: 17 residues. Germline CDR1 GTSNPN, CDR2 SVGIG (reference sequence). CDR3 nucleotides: TGTGCCTGGAGTGTACTACCCGGGGTGATAGCGGGATACGAGCAGTACTTC. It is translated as CAWSVLPGVIAGYEQYF.

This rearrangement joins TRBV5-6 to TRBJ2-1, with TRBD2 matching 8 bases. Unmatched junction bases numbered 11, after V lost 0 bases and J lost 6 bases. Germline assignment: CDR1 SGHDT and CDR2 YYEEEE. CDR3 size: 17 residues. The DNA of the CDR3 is TGTGCCAGCAGCTTGGTCGTAACTAGCGGACGGGGCAATGAGCAGTTCTTC. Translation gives CASSLVVTSGRGNEQFF. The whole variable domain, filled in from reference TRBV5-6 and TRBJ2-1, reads DAGVTQSPTHLIKTRGQQVTLRCSPKSGHDTVSWYQQALGQGPQFIFQYYEEEERQRGNFPDRFSGHQFPNYSSELNVNALLLGDSALYLCASSLVVTSGRGNEQFFGPGTRLTVL.

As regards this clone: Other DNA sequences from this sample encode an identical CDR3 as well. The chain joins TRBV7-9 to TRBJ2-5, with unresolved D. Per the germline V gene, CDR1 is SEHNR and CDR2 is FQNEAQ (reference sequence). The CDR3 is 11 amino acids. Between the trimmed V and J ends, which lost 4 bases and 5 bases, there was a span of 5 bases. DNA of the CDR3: TGTGCCAGCAGCTCTGAGGAGACCCAGTACTTC. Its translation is CASSSEETQYF.

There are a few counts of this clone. The CDR3 loop reads CASSQDLVGTSGASYEQYF. CDR3 nucleotide sequence: TGCGCCAGCAGCCAAGATTTAGTCGGGACTAGCGGGGCTTCCTACGAGCAGTACTTC. The chain is built from TRBV4-1 and TRBJ2-7, with 13 bases aligning to TRBD2. Germline V gene sequence: CDR1 MGHRA, CDR2 YSYEKL. The CDR3 consists of 19 residues. J lost 1 base, V lost 0 bases, and 9 bases had no gene match.

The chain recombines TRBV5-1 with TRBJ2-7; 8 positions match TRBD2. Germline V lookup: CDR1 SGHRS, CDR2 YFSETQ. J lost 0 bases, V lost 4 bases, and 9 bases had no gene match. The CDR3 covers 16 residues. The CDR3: CASSIYSGMSSYEQYF. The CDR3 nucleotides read TGCGCCAGCAGCATATATAGCGGGATGAGCTCCTACGAGCAGTACTTC. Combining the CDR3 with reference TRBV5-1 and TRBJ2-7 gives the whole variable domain KAGVTQTPRYLIKTRGQQVTLSCSPISGHRSVSWYQQTPGQGLQFLFEYFSETQRNKGNFPGRFSGRQFSNSRSEMNVSTLELGDSALYLCASSIYSGMSSYEQYFGPGTRLTVT.

In DNA, the CDR3 is TGTGCCAGCAGTTACGCGGGAGGGGGAGAGACCCAGTACTTC. Translating gives CASSYAGGGETQYF. The J gene is TRBJ2-5, the V gene TRBV6-6; 9 bases agree with TRBD2. The CDR3 runs to 14 residues. CDR1 and CDR2 from the germline V gene are MNHNY and SVGAGI (reference sequence). V lost 2 bases, J lost 4 bases, and 2 bases stayed unmatched.

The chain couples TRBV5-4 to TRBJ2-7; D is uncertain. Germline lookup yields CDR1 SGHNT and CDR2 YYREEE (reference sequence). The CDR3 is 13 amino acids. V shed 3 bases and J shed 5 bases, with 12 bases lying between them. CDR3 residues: CASSSLPTHEQYF. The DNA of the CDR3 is TGTGCCAGCAGCTCCCTACCCACCCACGAGCAGTACTTC.

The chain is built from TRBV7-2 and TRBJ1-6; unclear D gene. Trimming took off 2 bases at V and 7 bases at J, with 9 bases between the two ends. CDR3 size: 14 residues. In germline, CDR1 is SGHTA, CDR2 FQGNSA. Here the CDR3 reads CASSLMMSNSPLHF. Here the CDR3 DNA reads TGTGCCAGCAGCTTAATGATGAGCAATTCACCCCTCCACTTT.

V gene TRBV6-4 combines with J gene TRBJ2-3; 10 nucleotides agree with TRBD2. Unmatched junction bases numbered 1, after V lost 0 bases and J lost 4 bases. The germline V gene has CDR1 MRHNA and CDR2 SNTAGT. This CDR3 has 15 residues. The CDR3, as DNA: TGTGCCAGCAGTGACTCAAGCGGGAGGGCAGATACGCAGTATTTT. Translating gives CASSDSSGRADTQYF.

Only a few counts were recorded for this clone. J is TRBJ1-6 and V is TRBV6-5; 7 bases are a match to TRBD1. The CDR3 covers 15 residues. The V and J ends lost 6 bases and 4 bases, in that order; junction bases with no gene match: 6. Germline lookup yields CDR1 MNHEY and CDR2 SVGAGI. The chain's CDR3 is CASRGMGQYNSPLHF. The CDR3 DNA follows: TGTGCCAGCAGGGGGATGGGACAGTATAATTCACCCCTCCACTTT.

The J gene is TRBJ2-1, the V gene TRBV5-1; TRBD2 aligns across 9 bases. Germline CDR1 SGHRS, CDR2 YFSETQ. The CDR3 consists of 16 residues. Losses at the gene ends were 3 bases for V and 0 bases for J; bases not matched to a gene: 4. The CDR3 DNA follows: TGCGCCAGCAGCTCCCTTAGCGGGAGCTCCTACAATGAGCAGTTCTTC. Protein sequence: CASSSLSGSSYNEQFF.

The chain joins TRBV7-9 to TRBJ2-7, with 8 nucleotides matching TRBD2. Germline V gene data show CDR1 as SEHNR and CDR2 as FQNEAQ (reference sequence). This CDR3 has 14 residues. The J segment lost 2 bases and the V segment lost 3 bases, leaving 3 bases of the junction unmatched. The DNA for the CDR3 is TGTGCCAGCAGCTTCTCCGGGAGGGCCTACGAGCAGTACTTC. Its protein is CASSFSGRAYEQYF.

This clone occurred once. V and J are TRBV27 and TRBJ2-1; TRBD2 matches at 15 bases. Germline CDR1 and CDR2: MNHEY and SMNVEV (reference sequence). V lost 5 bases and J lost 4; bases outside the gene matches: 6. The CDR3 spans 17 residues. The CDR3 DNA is TGTGCCAGCAGTCCGTGGACTAGCGGGAGGGTATACAATGAGCAGTTCTTC. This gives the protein CASSPWTSGRVYNEQFF.

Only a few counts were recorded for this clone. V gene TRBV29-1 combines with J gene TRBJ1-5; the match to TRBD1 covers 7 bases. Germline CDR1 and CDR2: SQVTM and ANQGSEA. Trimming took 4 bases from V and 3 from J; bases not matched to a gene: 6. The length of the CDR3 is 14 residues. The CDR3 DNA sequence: TGCAGCGTTGGGACAGGCTCGGTCAATCAGCCCCAGCATTTT. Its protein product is CSVGTGSVNQPQHF.

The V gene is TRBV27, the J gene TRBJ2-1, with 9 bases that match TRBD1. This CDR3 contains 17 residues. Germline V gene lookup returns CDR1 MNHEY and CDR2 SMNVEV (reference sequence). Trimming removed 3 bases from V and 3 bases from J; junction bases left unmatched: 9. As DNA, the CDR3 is TGTGCCAGCAGTTTTGGGGGGGGACAGGGCTACTACAATGAGCAGTTCTTC. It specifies CASSFGGGQGYYNEQFF.

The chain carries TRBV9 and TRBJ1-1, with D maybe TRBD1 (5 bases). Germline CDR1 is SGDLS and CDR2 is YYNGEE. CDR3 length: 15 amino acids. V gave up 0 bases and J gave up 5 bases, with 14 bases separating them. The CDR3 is CASSVASRGVTEAFF. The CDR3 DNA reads TGTGCCAGCAGCGTAGCTAGCCGGGGGGTTACTGAAGCTTTCTTT.

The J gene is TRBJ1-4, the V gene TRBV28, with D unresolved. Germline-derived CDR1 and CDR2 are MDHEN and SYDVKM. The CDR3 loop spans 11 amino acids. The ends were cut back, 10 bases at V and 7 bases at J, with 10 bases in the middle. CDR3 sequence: CATYRGEKLFF. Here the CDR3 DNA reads TGTGCCACCTACCGGGGTGAAAAACTGTTTTTT.

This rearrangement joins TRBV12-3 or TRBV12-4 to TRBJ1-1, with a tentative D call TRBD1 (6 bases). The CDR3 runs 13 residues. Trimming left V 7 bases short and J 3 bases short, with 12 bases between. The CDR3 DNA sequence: TGTGCCAGCACCTTTACAGGGTACACTGAAGCTTTCTTT. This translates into CASTFTGYTEAFF.

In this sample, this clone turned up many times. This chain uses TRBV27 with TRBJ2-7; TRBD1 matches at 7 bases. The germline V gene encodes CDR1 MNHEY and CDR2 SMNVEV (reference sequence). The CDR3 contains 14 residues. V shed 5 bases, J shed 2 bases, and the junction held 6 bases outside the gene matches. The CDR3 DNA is TGTGCCAGCAGTCTCGGACAGGCCGCCTACGAGCAGTACTTC. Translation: CASSLGQAAYEQYF.

As DNA, the CDR3 is TGTGCCAGCGCCAGGGGAGCTAATGAAAAACTGTTTTTT. This codes for CASARGANEKLFF. The rearrangement uses TRBV6-5 and TRBJ1-4, with a tentative D call TRBD1 (6 bases). The germline CDR1 and CDR2 sequences are MNHEY and SVGAGI. Trimming cost V 8 bases and J 3 bases, with 10 bases left between them. This CDR3 is 13 amino acids long.

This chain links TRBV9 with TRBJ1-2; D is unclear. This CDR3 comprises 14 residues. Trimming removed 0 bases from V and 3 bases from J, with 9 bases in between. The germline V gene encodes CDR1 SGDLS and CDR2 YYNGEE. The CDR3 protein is CASSVAERDYGYTF. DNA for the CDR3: TGTGCCAGCAGCGTAGCGGAGAGAGACTATGGCTACACCTTC.

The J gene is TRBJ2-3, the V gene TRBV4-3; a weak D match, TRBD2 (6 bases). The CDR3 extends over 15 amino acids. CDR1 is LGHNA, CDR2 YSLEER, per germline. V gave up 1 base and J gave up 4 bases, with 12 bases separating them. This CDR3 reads CASSQAGVGSDTQYF. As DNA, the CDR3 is TGCGCCAGCAGCCAAGCGGGAGTCGGGTCAGATACGCAGTATTTT.